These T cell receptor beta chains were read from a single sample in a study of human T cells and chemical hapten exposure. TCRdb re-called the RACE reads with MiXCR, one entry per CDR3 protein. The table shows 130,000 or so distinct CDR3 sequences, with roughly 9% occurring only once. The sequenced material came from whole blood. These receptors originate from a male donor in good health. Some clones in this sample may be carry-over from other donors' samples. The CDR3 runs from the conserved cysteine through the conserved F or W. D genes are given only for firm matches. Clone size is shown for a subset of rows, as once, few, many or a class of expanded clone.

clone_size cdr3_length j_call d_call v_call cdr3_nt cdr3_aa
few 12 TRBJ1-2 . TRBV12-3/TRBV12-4 TGTGCCAGCAGTCCAGGGTTGTATGGCTACACCTTC CASSPGLYGYTF
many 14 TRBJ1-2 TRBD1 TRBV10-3 TGTGCCATCAGACGGGACAGGGGAGACTATGGCTACACCTTC CAIRRDRGDYGYTF
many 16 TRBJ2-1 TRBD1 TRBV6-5 TGTGCCAGCAGTTACTCTCTACAGGGGGCCCTCAATGAGCAGTTCTTC CASSYSLQGALNEQFF
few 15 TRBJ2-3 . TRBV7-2 TGTGCCAGCAGTGCTGGGACGGGACGCACAGATACGCAGTATTTT CASSAGTGRTDTQYF
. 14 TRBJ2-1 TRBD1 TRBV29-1 TGCAGCGTTGCGCGGGACAGGGCCTACAATGAGCAGTTCTTC CSVARDRAYNEQFF
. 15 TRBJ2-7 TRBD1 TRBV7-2 TGTGCCAGCAGCGCAGTCGGGACAGGATATTACGAGCAGTACTTC CASSAVGTGYYEQYF
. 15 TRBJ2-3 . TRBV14 TGTGCCAGCAGCGTCCAGGGGGGCCGCACAGATACGCAGTATTTT CASSVQGGRTDTQYF
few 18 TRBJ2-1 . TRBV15 TGTGCCACCAGGAACTTCGGGAGTCCCTACGCGTACAATGATGAGCAGTTCTTC CATRNFGSPYAYNDEQFF
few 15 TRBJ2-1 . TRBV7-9 TGTGCCAGCAGTGGACAGCTCCATCACCCCGATGAGCAGTTCTTC CASSGQLHHPDEQFF
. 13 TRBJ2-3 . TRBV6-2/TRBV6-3 TGTGCCAGCAGTTACGAGTCTACAGATACGCAGTATTTT CASSYESTDTQYF
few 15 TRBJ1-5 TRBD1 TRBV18 TGTGCCAGCTCACTTGGACAGGGAAGGGATCAGCCCCAGCATTTT CASSLGQGRDQPQHF
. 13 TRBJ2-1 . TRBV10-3 TGTGCCATCAGTGAGGACAGAGCCAATGAGCAGTTCTTC CAISEDRANEQFF
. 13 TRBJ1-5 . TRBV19 TGTGCCAGTACTGGGGGCAGGAATCAGCCCCAGCATTTT CASTGGRNQPQHF
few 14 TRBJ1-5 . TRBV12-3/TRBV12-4 TGTGCCAGCAGTTTCAGAGTTCTCAATCAGCCCCAGCATTTT CASSFRVLNQPQHF
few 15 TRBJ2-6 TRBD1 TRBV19 TGTGCCAGTAACGACAGGGTCTCTGGGGCCAACGTCCTGACTTTC CASNDRVSGANVLTF
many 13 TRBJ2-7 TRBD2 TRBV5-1 TGCGCCAGCAGCTCGGCTCGGGGGGTCGAGCAGTACTTC CASSSARGVEQYF
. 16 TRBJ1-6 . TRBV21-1 TGTGCCAGCAGCGACCCGACCAAGACGGGAAATTCACCCCTCCACTTT CASSDPTKTGNSPLHF
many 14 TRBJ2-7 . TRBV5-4 TGTGCCAGCAGCACCGCGACAGGCCCCTACGAGCAGTACTTC CASSTATGPYEQYF
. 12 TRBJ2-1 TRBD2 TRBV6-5 TGTGCCAGCAGCAGCGGGAGACATGAGCAGTTCTTC CASSSGRHEQFF
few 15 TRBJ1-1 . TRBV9 TGTGCCAGCAGCGGTGGAGACAGGAGGAACACTGAAGCTTTCTTT CASSGGDRRNTEAFF
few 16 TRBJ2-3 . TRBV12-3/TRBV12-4 TGTGCCAGCAGTCGCCTAGCGAGACAGGGACCTGATACGCAGTATTTT CASSRLARQGPDTQYF
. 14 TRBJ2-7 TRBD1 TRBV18 TGTGCCAGCTCACCAGCCGACAGGGGCCACGAGCAGTACTTC CASSPADRGHEQYF